These 23 T cell receptor beta chains share one sample of origin, sequenced in a study of shared clonotypes between healthy human individuals. Sequencing was performed with immunoSEQ multiplex PCR; in TCRdb, only in-frame clones are kept and a portion is missing. The repertoire holds millions of clones, with 90% to 95% as singletons. Sequenced sample: naive CD4+ T cells sorted from blood. As for subset: CD45RA+ positively selected. The receptors originated from a young man in good health.

The chain has TRBV18 and TRBJ2-1; 10 bases fit TRBD2. CDR3 length equals 16 residues. Germline loops: CDR1 KGHSH, CDR2 LQKENI. Losses at the gene ends were 3 bases for V and 3 bases for J; bases not matched to a gene: 5. DNA for the CDR3: TGTGCCAGCTCACCCCAAGGACTAGCGGTCTACAATGAGCAGTTCTTC. It specifies CASSPQGLAVYNEQFF.

This clone was counted a single time. V usage is TRBV6-5 and J usage is TRBJ1-1; possibly TRBD1 for D (5 bases). CDR3 length: 12 residues. Per germline, CDR1 MNHEY and CDR2 SVGAGI. V lost 5 bases and J lost 11, with 15 bases in between. Written as DNA, the CDR3 is TGTGCCAGCAGTAATCGCCGGGGGATGGCTTTCTTT. It encodes CASSNRRGMAFF.

The chain is built from TRBV7-2 and TRBJ2-7; no reliable D call. Per germline, CDR1 SGHTA and CDR2 FQGNSA. V was trimmed by 4 bases and J by 0 bases, leaving 7 bases between them. The CDR3 totals 13 residues. The CDR3 DNA sequence: TGTGCCAGCAGCTCACAGATCTCCTACGAGCAGTACTTC. It encodes CASSSQISYEQYF.

This rearrangement joins TRBV7-2 to TRBJ2-2; 8 bases line up with TRBD2. V lost 5 bases, J lost 4 bases, and 6 bases stayed unmatched. This CDR3 is built from 15 residues. The germline gives CDR1 SGHTA, CDR2 FQGNSA. The CDR3 DNA sequence: TGTGCCAGCAGCCCCACTAGCGGAGGCACCGGGGAGCTGTTTTTT. This encodes CASSPTSGGTGELFF.

This rearrangement joins TRBV29-1 to TRBJ1-2; D is uncertain. Trimming took off 4 bases at V and 7 bases at J, with 7 bases between the two ends. Germline lookup yields CDR1 SQVTM and CDR2 ANQGSEA. The length of the CDR3 is 10 residues. CDR3 protein: CSVAEGGYTF. The CDR3 DNA reads as TGCAGCGTTGCAGAGGGTGGCTACACCTTC.

Details on this clone: The junction and the germline gene differ at one end; a read error may be behind it. The genes are TRBV30 and TRBJ2-7; 10 bases match TRBD1. Germline CDR1 reads GTSNPN; CDR2 reads SVGIG (reference sequence). There are 13 residues in the CDR3. The CDR3 region has the DNA TGTGCCTGGAGTGGAGGACAGGGGGTTGGGGAACGCTTC. Residues: CAWSGGQGVGERF.

This sequence joins TRBV6-1 and TRBJ2-7; 9 positions agree with TRBD1. Trimming took 6 bases from V and 4 from J; bases not matched to a gene: 10. Germline CDR1 reads MNHNS; CDR2 reads SASEGT. This CDR3 comprises 15 residues. The CDR3 sequence is CASRGTGTGKYEQYF. CDR3 in DNA: TGTGCCAGCAGGGGCACCGGGACAGGGAAATACGAGCAGTACTTC.

The J gene is TRBJ2-3, the V gene TRBV11-3; 13 positions agree with TRBD2. Per germline, CDR1 SGHNT and CDR2 YENEEA. This CDR3 region has 17 residues. V shed 4 bases and J 4 bases; nucleotides not matched to a gene: 8. The CDR3 protein is CASSSGLAGVGADTQYF. CDR3 nucleotides: TGTGCCAGCAGCTCAGGACTAGCGGGAGTAGGTGCAGATACGCAGTATTTT.

This chain joins TRBV11-2 and TRBJ2-7; 7 nucleotides agree with TRBD2. The CDR3 has 15 residues. V shed 4 bases, J shed 2 bases, and the junction held 8 bases outside the gene matches. Germline V lookup: CDR1 SGHAT, CDR2 FQNNGV. The CDR3 reads CASSSGLAEPYEQYF. CDR3 DNA: TGTGCCAGCAGCTCAGGGCTAGCGGAACCCTACGAGCAGTACTTC.

V and J are TRBV19 and TRBJ2-3; D is possibly TRBD1 (5 bases). The germline gives CDR1 LNHDA, CDR2 SQIVND (reference sequence). The CDR3 runs 14 residues. Trimming took 7 bases from V and 0 from J, leaving 11 bases between them. The CDR3: CASKRQTSTDTQYF. CDR3 in DNA: TGTGCCAGTAAGAGACAGACTAGCACAGATACGCAGTATTTT.

The chain carries TRBV6-6 and TRBJ2-7; D is unresolved. Trimming left V 7 bases short and J 6 bases short, with 10 bases between. The CDR3 consists of 11 residues. Germline V gives CDR1 MNHNY, CDR2 SVGAGI (reference sequence). CDR3 loop: CASTRLGEQYF. In DNA, the CDR3 is TGTGCCAGCACCCGCCTGGGCGAGCAGTACTTC.

The rearrangement joins TRBV5-1 to TRBJ2-1; D tentatively reads TRBD1 or TRBD2 (6 bases each). Germline-derived CDR1 and CDR2 are SGHRS and YFSETQ. CDR3 size: 15 residues. V lost 1 base and J 8 bases, leaving 16 bases between the germline ends. DNA for the CDR3: TGCGCCAGCAGCTTGATAGCGGACAGTAGGGATGAGCAGTTCTTC. It translates to CASSLIADSRDEQFF. Full variable domain (remainder filled in from reference TRBV5-1 and TRBJ2-1): KAGVTQTPRYLIKTRGQQVTLSCSPISGHRSVSWYQQTPGQGLQFLFEYFSETQRNKGNFPGRFSGRQFSNSRSEMNVSTLELGDSALYLCASSLIADSRDEQFFGPGTRLTVL.

The chain recombines TRBV5-4 with TRBJ2-1; 8 bases fit TRBD2. CDR3 size: 15 residues. Per germline, CDR1 SGHNT and CDR2 YYREEE (reference sequence). Germline trimming cut 4 bases from V and 2 bases from J; bases unmatched to any gene: 5. The CDR3 bases are TGTGCCAGCAGCCACGGGGGGGAGACCTACAATGAGCAGTTCTTC. It is translated as CASSHGGETYNEQFF.

The chain links TRBV5-6 to TRBJ2-3; 7 nucleotides agree with TRBD1. V was clipped by 3 bases and J by 3 bases; unmatched bases: 1. CDR1 and CDR2 from the germline V gene are SGHDT and YYEEEE. There are 13 residues in the CDR3. The CDR3 protein is CASSWDRTDTQYF. Written as DNA, the CDR3 is TGTGCCAGCAGCTGGGACAGAACAGATACGCAGTATTTT.

This chain uses TRBV7-9 with TRBJ2-7; D might be TRBD1 (5 bases). The CDR3 sequence is 13 residues long. The V and J ends lost 7 bases and 2 bases respectively, with 12 bases between them. Germline V gene sequence: CDR1 SEHNR, CDR2 FQNEAQ (reference sequence). This CDR3 reads CASIGAGTYEQYF. CDR3 DNA: TGTGCCAGCATTGGGGCAGGAACCTACGAGCAGTACTTC.

This clone appeared a single time. Distinct nucleotide sequences in the sample also encode this CDR3. The chain couples TRBV5-4 to TRBJ1-1; TRBD1 matches at 9 bases. V trimming: 3 bases; J trimming: 5 bases; junction bases outside the gene matches: 2. The germline V gene encodes CDR1 SGHNT and CDR2 YYREEE (reference sequence). There are 13 residues in the CDR3. CDR3 protein: CASSSTGGTEAFF. The CDR3, as DNA: TGTGCCAGCAGCTCGACAGGGGGGACTGAAGCTTTCTTT.

The CDR3 spells CASSLQAGYYEQYF. The CDR3 DNA reads as TGTGCCAGCAGCTTACAGGCAGGGTACTACGAGCAGTACTTC. V and J are TRBV7-2 and TRBJ2-7, with D tentatively TRBD1 (5 bases). The CDR3 runs 14 residues. CDR1 is SGHTA and CDR2 is FQGNSA in the germline V gene. Trimming cost V 2 bases and J 3 bases, with 11 bases left between them. The variable domain in full, with the rest retrieved from reference TRBV7-2 and TRBJ2-7, is GAGVSQSPSNKVTEKGKDVELRCDPISGHTALYWYRQSLGQGLEFLIYFQGNSAPDKSGLPSDRFSAERTGGSVSTLTIQRTQQEDSAVYLCASSLQAGYYEQYFGPGTRLTVT.

The genes are TRBV28 and TRBJ1-1; no definite D call. This CDR3 is built from 14 residues. CDR1 and CDR2 (germline): MDHEN, SYDVKM. Trimming left V 10 bases short and J 1 base short, with 16 bases between. CDR3 amino acids: CATRVGWENTEAFF. In DNA, the CDR3 is TGTGCCACCCGGGTAGGATGGGAGAACACTGAAGCTTTCTTT. Full variable domain (outside the CDR3, taken from reference TRBV28 and TRBJ1-1): DVKVTQSSRYLVKRTGEKVFLECVQDMDHENMFWYRQDPGLGLRLIYFSYDVKMKEKGDIPEGYSVSREKKERFSLILESASTNQTSMYLCATRVGWENTEAFFGQGTRLTVV.

The V call is TRBV28, the J call TRBJ2-7; tentatively, D is TRBD1 (6 bases). The germline gives CDR1 MDHEN, CDR2 SYDVKM. V shed 4 bases and J shed 11 bases, with 27 bases lying between them. The CDR3 sequence is 16 residues long. The CDR3 region has the DNA TGTGCCAGCAGTTCCTCAACAGGGTCGTCTGCACCCCGGGAGTACTTC. Amino acids: CASSSSTGSSAPREYF.

For this clone: Additional DNA sequences in this sample encode the identical CDR3. The V gene is TRBV19, the J gene TRBJ2-7; the D gene is possibly TRBD1 (6 bases). The V and J ends lost 1 base and 2 bases respectively, with 12 bases between them. CDR1 is LNHDA, CDR2 SQIVND, per germline (reference sequence). This CDR3 is 15 amino acids long. DNA for the CDR3: TGTGCCAGTAGTATAGGTGTACAGGGAACCTACGAGCAGTACTTC. Translation gives CASSIGVQGTYEQYF.

CDR3 bases: TGTGCCAGCTCACCTTACCAGGGGGCGCGGGACTATGGCTACACCTTC. Its protein is CASSPYQGARDYGYTF. The genes are TRBV18 and TRBJ1-2, with 8 nucleotides matching TRBD1. The CDR3 has 16 residues. With V trimmed by 3 bases and J by 3 bases, 9 bases remained unmatched. Per germline, CDR1 KGHSH and CDR2 LQKENI.

The chain carries TRBV6-1 and TRBJ2-3; D is perhaps TRBD2 (8 bases). V lost 6 bases, J lost 6 bases, and 16 bases lay in between. This CDR3 is built from 14 residues. The germline V gene encodes CDR1 MNHNS and CDR2 SASEGT. CDR3: CASSPGGGADTQYF. CDR3 nucleotide sequence: TGTGCCAGCAGCCCGGGAGGGGGCGCGGATACGCAGTATTTT.

The rearrangement uses TRBV10-3 and TRBJ1-2, with TRBD1 as a possible D gene (5 bases). Germline loops: CDR1 ENHRY, CDR2 SYGVKD. The CDR3 is 13 residues long. The V end was cut by 6 bases, the J end by 1 base, with 9 bases between. For the CDR3, the DNA is TGTGCCATCAGGGGAGACAGTAACTATGGCTACACCTTC. It is translated as CAIRGDSNYGYTF.